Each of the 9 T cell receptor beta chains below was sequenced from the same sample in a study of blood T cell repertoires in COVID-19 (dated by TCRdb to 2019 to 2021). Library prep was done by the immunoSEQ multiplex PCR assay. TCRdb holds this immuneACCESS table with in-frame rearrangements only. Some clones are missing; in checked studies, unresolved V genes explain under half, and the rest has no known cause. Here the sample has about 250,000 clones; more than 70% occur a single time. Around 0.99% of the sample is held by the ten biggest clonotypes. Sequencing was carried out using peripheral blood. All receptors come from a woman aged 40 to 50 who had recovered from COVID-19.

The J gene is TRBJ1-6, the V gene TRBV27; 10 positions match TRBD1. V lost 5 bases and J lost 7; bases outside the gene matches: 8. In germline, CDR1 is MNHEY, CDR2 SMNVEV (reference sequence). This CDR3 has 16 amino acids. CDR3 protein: CASSPRTGGGNSPLHF. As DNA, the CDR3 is TGTGCCAGCAGTCCGCGGACAGGGGGGGGAAATTCACCCCTCCACTTT.

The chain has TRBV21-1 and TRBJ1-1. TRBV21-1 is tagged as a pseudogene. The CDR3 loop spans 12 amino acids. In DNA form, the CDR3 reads TGTGCCAGCAGCAAGGGGGGGGATGAAGCTTTCTTT. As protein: CASSKGGDEAFF.

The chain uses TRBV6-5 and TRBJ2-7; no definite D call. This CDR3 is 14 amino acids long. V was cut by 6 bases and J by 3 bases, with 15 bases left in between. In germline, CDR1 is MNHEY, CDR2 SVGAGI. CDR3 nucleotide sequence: TGTGCCAGCAGCCCCGACCCATCAGGCTACGAGCAGTACTTC. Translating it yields CASSPDPSGYEQYF.

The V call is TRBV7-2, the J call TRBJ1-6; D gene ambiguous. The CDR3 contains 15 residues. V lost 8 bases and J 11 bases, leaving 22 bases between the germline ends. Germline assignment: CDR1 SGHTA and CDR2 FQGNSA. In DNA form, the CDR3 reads TGTGCCAGCTGTCGTACATCCCTGAGCGGGCCACCCCTCCACTTT. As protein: CASCRTSLSGPPLHF.

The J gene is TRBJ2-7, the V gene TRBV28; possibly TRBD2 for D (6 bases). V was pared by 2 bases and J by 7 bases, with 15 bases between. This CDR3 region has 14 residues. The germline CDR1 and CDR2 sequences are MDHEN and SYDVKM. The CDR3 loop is CASSLRAGWGEQYF. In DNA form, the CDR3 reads TGTGCCAGCAGTTTAAGGGCGGGATGGGGTGAGCAGTACTTC.

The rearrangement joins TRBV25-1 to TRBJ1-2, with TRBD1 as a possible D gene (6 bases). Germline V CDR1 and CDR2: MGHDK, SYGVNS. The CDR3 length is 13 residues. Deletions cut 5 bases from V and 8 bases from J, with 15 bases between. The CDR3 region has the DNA TGTGCCAGCAGTCAACCCCCAGGGGTCGGCTACACCTTC. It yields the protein CASSQPPGVGYTF.

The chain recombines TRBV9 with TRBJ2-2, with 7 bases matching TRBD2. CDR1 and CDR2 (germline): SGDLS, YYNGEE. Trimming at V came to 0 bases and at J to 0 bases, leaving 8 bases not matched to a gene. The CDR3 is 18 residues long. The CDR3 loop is CASSVVGSGLTNTGELFF. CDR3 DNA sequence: TGTGCCAGCAGCGTAGTGGGTAGCGGGCTGACGAACACCGGGGAGCTGTTTTTT.

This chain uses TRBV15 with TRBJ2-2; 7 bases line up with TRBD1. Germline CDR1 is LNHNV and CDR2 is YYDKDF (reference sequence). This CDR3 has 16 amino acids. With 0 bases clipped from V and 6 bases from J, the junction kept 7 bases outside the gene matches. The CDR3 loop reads CATSRDWAGGPGELFF. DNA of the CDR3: TGTGCCACCAGCAGAGATTGGGCAGGGGGTCCCGGGGAGCTGTTTTTT.

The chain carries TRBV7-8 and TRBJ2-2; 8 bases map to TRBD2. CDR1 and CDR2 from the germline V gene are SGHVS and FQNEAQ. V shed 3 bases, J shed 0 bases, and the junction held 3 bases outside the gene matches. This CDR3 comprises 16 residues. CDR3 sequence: CASSLGSGANTGELFF. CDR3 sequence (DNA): TGTGCCAGCAGCTTGGGTAGCGGGGCGAACACCGGGGAGCTGTTTTTT.